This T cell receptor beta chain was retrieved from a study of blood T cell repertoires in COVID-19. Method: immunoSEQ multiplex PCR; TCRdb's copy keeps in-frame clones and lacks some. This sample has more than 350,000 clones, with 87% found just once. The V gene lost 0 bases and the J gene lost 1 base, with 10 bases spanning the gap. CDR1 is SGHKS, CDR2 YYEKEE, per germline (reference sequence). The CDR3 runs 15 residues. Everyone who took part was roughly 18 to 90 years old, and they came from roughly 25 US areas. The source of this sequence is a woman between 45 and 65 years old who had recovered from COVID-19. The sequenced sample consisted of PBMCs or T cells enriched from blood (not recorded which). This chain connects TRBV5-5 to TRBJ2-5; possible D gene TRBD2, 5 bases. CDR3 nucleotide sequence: TGTGCCAGCAGCTTGGACTGGAGGAGCCAAGAGACCCAGTACTTC. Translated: CASSLDWRSQETQYF.